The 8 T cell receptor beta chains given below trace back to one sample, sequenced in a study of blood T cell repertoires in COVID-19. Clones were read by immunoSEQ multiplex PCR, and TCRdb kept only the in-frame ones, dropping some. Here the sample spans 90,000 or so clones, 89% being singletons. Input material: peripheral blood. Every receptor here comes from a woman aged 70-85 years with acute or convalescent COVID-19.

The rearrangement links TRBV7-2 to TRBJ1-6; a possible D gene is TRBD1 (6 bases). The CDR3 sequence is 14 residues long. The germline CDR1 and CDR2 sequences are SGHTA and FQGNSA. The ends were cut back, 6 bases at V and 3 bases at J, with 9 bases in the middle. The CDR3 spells CASSKQGYNSPLHF. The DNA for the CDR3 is TGTGCCAGCAGTAAACAGGGCTATAATTCACCCCTCCACTTT. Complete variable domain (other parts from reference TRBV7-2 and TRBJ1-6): GAGVSQSPSNKVTEKGKDVELRCDPISGHTALYWYRQSLGQGLEFLIYFQGNSAPDKSGLPSDRFSAERTGGSVSTLTIQRTQQEDSAVYLCASSKQGYNSPLHFGNGTRLTVT.

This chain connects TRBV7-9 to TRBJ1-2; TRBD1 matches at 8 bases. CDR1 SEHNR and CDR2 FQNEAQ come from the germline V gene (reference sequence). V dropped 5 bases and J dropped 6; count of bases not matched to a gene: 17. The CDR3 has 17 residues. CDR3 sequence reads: CASSPNPYDRGGDGYTF. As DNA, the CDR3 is TGTGCCAGCAGCCCCAATCCCTACGACAGGGGAGGGGATGGCTACACCTTC.

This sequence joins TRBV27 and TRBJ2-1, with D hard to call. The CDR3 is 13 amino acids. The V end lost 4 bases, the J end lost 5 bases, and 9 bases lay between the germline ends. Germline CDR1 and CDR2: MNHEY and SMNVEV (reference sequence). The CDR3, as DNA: TGTGCCAGCAGTTCGGCGCGGCACAATGAGCAGTTCTTC. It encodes CASSSARHNEQFF.

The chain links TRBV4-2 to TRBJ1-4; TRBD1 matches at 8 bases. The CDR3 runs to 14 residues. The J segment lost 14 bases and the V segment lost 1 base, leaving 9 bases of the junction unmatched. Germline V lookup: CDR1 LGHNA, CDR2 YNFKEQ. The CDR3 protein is CASSQVIQGAALFF. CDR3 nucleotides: TGTGCCAGCAGCCAAGTAATTCAGGGGGCAGCGCTGTTTTTT.

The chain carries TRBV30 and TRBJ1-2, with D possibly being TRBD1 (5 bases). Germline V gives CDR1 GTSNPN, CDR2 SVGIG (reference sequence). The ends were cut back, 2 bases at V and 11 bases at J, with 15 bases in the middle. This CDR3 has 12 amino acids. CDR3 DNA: TGTGCCTGGAGTCCCGTACAACAGGTTTACACCTTC. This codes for CAWSPVQQVYTF.

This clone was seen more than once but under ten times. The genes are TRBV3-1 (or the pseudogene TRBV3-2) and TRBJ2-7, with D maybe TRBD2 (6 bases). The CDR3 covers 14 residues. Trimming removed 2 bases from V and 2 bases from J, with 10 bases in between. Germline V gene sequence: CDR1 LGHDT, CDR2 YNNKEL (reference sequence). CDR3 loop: CASSQWGLTYEQYF. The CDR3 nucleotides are TGTGCCAGCAGCCAATGGGGACTGACCTACGAGCAGTACTTC.

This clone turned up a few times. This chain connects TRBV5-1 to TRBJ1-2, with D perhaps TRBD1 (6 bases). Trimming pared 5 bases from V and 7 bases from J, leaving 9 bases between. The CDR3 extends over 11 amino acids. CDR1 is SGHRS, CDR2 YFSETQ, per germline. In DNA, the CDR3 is TGCGCCAGCAGTGGGGGCGGTGGCTACACCTTC. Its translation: CASSGGGGYTF. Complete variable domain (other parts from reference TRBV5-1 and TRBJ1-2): KAGVTQTPRYLIKTRGQQVTLSCSPISGHRSVSWYQQTPGQGLQFLFEYFSETQRNKGNFPGRFSGRQFSNSRSEMNVSTLELGDSALYLCASSGGGGYTFGSGTRLTVV.

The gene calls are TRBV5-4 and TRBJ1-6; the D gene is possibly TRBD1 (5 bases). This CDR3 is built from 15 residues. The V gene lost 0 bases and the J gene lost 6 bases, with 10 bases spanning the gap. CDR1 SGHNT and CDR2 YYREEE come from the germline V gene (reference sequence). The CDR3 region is CASSLARGLNSPLHF. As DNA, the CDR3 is TGTGCCAGCAGCTTGGCGAGGGGACTTAATTCACCCCTCCACTTT.